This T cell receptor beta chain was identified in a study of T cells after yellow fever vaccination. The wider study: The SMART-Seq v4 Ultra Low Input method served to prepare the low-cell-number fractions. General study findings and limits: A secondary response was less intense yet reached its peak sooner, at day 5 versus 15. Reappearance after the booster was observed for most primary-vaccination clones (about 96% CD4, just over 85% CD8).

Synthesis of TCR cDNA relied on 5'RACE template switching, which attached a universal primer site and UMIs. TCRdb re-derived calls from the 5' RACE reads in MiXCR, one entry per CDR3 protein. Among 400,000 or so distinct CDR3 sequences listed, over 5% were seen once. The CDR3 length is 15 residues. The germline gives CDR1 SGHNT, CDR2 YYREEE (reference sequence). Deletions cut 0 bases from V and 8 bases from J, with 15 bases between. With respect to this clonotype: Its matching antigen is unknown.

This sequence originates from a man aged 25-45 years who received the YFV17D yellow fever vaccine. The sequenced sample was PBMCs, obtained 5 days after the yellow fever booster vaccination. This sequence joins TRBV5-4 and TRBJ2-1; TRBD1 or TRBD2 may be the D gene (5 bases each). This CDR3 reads CASSLVAGRGDEQFF. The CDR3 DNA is TGTGCCAGCAGCTTGGTGGCGGGCCGGGGCGATGAGCAGTTCTTC.